This T cell receptor beta chain comes out of a study of T-cell reconstitution after alpha-beta-depleted transplantation in children. Concerning this clonotype: What it binds is not known.

The ends lost 5 bases at V and 6 bases at J; junction bases unmatched: 9. The CDR3 is 15 residues long. Germline CDR1 is MNHEY and CDR2 is SVGAGI. Study-wide results and limits: A year had passed since transplant, and T-cell counts and diversity by then came mostly from newly produced T cells. Reportedly, roughly two months post-transplant, alpha-beta T cells arose from several hundred expanded graft clones. Some patients' high day-60 TCRbeta diversity was attributed to recipient cells surviving conditioning.

Preparation of the TCRbeta library was carried out with unique molecular identifiers. In TCRdb, the PCR reads were re-called with MiXCR into one record per CDR3 protein. The table shows just over 950,000 distinct CDR3 sequences, with roughly 31% occurring only once. This sample comprised PBMCs, mostly from graft donor cells, obtained 360 days after TCRalphabeta/CD19-depleted stem cell transplant. The sequence was collected from a boy under two years old who had a stem cell transplant for SCID, so the T cells may come from the graft donor. J is TRBJ1-1 and V is TRBV6-5, with TRBD1 matching 10 bases. The CDR3 protein is CASSTPGQGMPEAFF. The CDR3 DNA reads as TGTGCCAGCAGTACCCCGGGACAGGGGATGCCTGAAGCTTTCTTT.